Below are 15 T cell receptor beta chains sequenced from a single sample in a study of T cell changes during pregnancy in multiple sclerosis. The data were produced by immunoSEQ multiplex PCR, yet TCRdb's version contains in-frame clones alone and is incomplete. The sample contains under 110,000 clones, roughly nine tenths of which appear only once. Specimen: peripheral blood, collected before pregnancy. The receptors were sampled from a female donor with multiple sclerosis, enrolled in a pregnancy study.

The genes are TRBV29-1 and TRBJ2-1, with TRBD2 matching 8 bases. The CDR3 contains 14 residues. Germline V lookup: CDR1 SQVTM, CDR2 ANQGSEA. Here the CDR3 reads CNAWAGGTYNEQFF. CDR3 bases: TGCAACGCCTGGGCGGGGGGCACCTACAATGAGCAGTTCTTC.

The rearrangement uses TRBV18 and TRBJ2-7; TRBD1 matches at 10 bases. The CDR3 contains 15 residues. Germline values: CDR1 KGHSH, CDR2 LQKENI. V lost 6 bases to trimming and J lost 6 bases; unmatched junction nucleotides: 11. CDR3 sequence (DNA): TGTGCCAGCTCCATTAGCCGGGACAGGGGAAGCGAGCAGTACTTC. This codes for CASSISRDRGSEQYF.

This chain links TRBV9 with TRBJ1-6, with D unclear. Between the trimmed V and J ends, which lost 0 bases and 8 bases, there was a span of 15 bases. Germline V gene lookup returns CDR1 SGDLS and CDR2 YYNGEE. This CDR3 region has 16 residues. CDR3 DNA sequence: TGTGCCAGCAGCGTAGCTTTATGGAGGGAGGATTCACCCCTCCACTTT. It encodes CASSVALWREDSPLHF.

To note about this clone: At one boundary the junction diverges from the germline segment, which might be a read error. The J gene is TRBJ1-2, the V gene TRBV5-1; 10 nucleotides line up with TRBD1. The V gene's germline CDR1 is SGHRS and CDR2 YFSETQ. This CDR3 region has 16 residues. CDR3 amino acids: CTSSLGGTGDGYGYTF. CDR3 DNA sequence: TGCACCAGCAGCTTGGGCGGGACAGGGGACGGCTATGGCTACACCTTC.

The chain uses TRBV7-6 and TRBJ2-7, with TRBD2 matching over 8 bases. Looked up from germline, CDR1 is SGHVS and CDR2 is FNYEAQ. The V and J ends lost 2 bases and 5 bases, in that order; junction bases with no gene match: 11. The CDR3 runs 16 residues. The CDR3 DNA is TGTGCCAGCAGCTTACACGAGCGGGGGAACTTCCACGAGCAGTACTTC. This codes for CASSLHERGNFHEQYF.

The CDR3 region is CASSGDRSYGYTF. CDR3 DNA: TGTGCCAGCAGTGGGGACAGGAGCTATGGCTACACCTTC. The rearrangement uses TRBV6-5 and TRBJ1-2; TRBD1 matches 8 bases. CDR3 length equals 13 residues. J was trimmed by 4 bases and V by 5 bases; bases with no gene match: 3. CDR1 and CDR2 from the germline V gene are MNHEY and SVGAGI.

This clone was picked up one time. The chain carries TRBV5-1 and TRBJ2-5; D call uncertain. The ends were cut back, 3 bases at V and 2 bases at J, with 8 bases in the middle. Germline CDR1 and CDR2: SGHRS and YFSETQ. The CDR3 totals 13 residues. The chain's CDR3 is CASSSYYQETQYF. CDR3 sequence (DNA): TGCGCCAGCAGCTCGTACTATCAAGAGACCCAGTACTTC.

The chain joins TRBV18 to TRBJ2-4; the match to TRBD2 covers 8 bases. Germline assignment: CDR1 KGHSH and CDR2 LQKENI. V shed 3 bases and J 7 bases; nucleotides not matched to a gene: 8. This CDR3 is built from 15 residues. CDR3 loop: CASSPPGGRTNIQYF. Written as DNA, the CDR3 is TGTGCCAGCTCACCCCCGGGAGGGCGAACCAACATTCAGTACTTC.

This chain links TRBV6-5 with TRBJ2-3, with D tentatively TRBD2 (5 bases). CDR3 size: 14 residues. V dropped 7 bases and J dropped 0 bases, with 11 bases sitting between them. Germline CDR1 and CDR2: MNHEY and SVGAGI. CDR3 loop: CASMSAVSTDTQYF. The CDR3 nucleotides are TGTGCCAGCATGTCAGCGGTTAGCACAGATACGCAGTATTTT.

This clone was picked up one time. The chain couples TRBV15 to TRBJ1-5; 8 positions match TRBD1. This CDR3 has 16 residues. Germline V gives CDR1 LNHNV, CDR2 YYDKDF (reference sequence). J lost 3 bases, V lost 1 base, and 5 bases had no gene match. In DNA form, the CDR3 reads TGTGCCACCAGCAGAGGAGGGGGACAGGACAATCAGCCCCAGCATTTT. Translation: CATSRGGGQDNQPQHF.

This clone was seen a few times. The CDR3 coding sequence is TGTGCCAGCAGCCGTGGGGGGATCGGGGAGCTGTTTTTT. Translating it yields CASSRGGIGELFF. V is TRBV7-2 and J is TRBJ2-2; TRBD2 might be the D (6 bases). The V gene's germline CDR1 is SGHTA and CDR2 FQGNSA. The CDR3 is 13 amino acids. V lost 5 bases and J 7 bases, leaving 11 bases between the germline ends.

This clone came up once. V and J are TRBV6-5 and TRBJ1-5, with a possible D match to TRBD1 (5 bases). Germline V gene data show CDR1 as MNHEY and CDR2 as SVGAGI. V was clipped by 8 bases and J by 7 bases, with 15 bases between them. The CDR3 spans 13 residues. CDR3 residues: CASQLGARQPQHF. CDR3 in DNA: TGTGCCAGCCAGTTAGGGGCTAGACAGCCCCAGCATTTT.

The chain combines TRBV29-1 with TRBJ1-1; the D gene is possibly TRBD1 (6 bases). CDR3 length: 13 residues. Germline CDR1 SQVTM, CDR2 ANQGSEA. Trimming took 0 bases from V and 4 from J, leaving 9 bases between them. The CDR3 nucleotides read TGCAGCGTTGAAGAGGGGGCGCGCACTGAAGCTTTCTTT. Protein: CSVEEGARTEAFF.

The chain combines TRBV6-5 with TRBJ2-2, with 7 bases that match TRBD2. Trimming at V came to 5 bases and at J to 4 bases, leaving 7 bases not matched to a gene. Germline lookup yields CDR1 MNHEY and CDR2 SVGAGI. The CDR3 has 15 residues. The CDR3, as DNA: TGTGCCAGCAGTAGAAGGGAGGGTTCCACCGGGGAGCTGTTTTTT. Translating gives CASSRREGSTGELFF.

This clone was observed once. CDR3 in amino acids: CASSIQGAGTEAFF. In DNA, the CDR3 is TGTGCCAGTAGTATCCAGGGGGCAGGAACTGAAGCTTTCTTT. The chain carries TRBV19 and TRBJ1-1; 8 nucleotides match TRBD1. This CDR3 is 14 amino acids long. With V trimmed by 3 bases and J by 5 bases, 5 bases remained unmatched. CDR1 and CDR2 from the germline V gene are LNHDA and SQIVND (reference sequence).